The 8 T cell receptor beta chains below come from one sample, sequenced in a study of response to subunit inactivated influenza vaccine. TCRdb ran MiXCR on the RT-PCR reads and lists one entry per CDR3 protein. The sample carries a few hundred thousand distinct CDR3 sequences, around 15% recorded once. The sample in question was PBMCs from blood, obtained about 11 days after vaccination. These receptors all stem from a man in his fifties who received an inactivated influenza vaccine.

In its sample, this clonotype was seen many times. The genes are TRBV7-7 and TRBJ2-1; a possible D gene is TRBD2 (5 bases). V was trimmed by 5 bases and J by 9 bases, leaving 14 bases between them. This CDR3 is built from 13 residues. The germline V gene encodes CDR1 SSHAT and CDR2 FNYEAQ (reference sequence). CDR3 in amino acids: CASSPRRSGEQFF. The CDR3 region has the DNA TGTGCCAGCAGCCCTCGCAGAAGCGGTGAGCAGTTCTTC.

This clonotype was observed a handful of times. The genes are TRBV12-3 or TRBV12-4 and TRBJ1-3; D gene unclear. V lost 6 bases to trimming and J lost 9 bases, with 12 bases between them. This CDR3 has 12 amino acids. CDR3 amino acids: CASSTGPGTIYF. In DNA, the CDR3 is TGTGCCAGCAGCACCGGCCCAGGCACCATATATTTT.

The rearrangement links TRBV5-5 to TRBJ2-7; D not resolved. The germline CDR1 and CDR2 sequences are SGHKS and YYEKEE (reference sequence). The CDR3 has 13 residues. Trimming shortened V by 2 bases and J by 4 bases, and 10 bases separated the two germline ends. CDR3 residues: CASSFSPGYEQYF. The CDR3 region has the DNA TGTGCCAGCAGCTTCTCCCCCGGATACGAGCAGTACTTC.

J is TRBJ2-1 and V is TRBV12-3 or TRBV12-4; D gene ambiguous. CDR3 length equals 14 residues. V lost 3 bases to trimming and J lost 3 bases, with 9 bases between them. DNA of the CDR3: TGTGCCAGCAGTTTTAGTCTGAGCTACAATGAGCAGTTCTTC. Its translation: CASSFSLSYNEQFF.

This clonotype has only a few counts. The chain uses TRBV20-1 and TRBJ2-3; 10 nucleotides match TRBD1. The CDR3 extends over 16 amino acids. CDR1 is DFQATT and CDR2 is SNEGSKA in the germline V gene (reference sequence). J was trimmed by 4 bases and V by 3 bases; bases with no gene match: 10. CDR3: CSARSTPDRGADTQYF. In DNA, the CDR3 is TGCAGTGCTAGGTCGACCCCGGACAGGGGGGCAGATACGCAGTATTTT.

The CDR3 DNA follows: TGTGCCAGCTGTACGGGACAGGGGGATGAAAAACTGTTTTTT. This gives the protein CASCTGQGDEKLFF. The rearrangement uses TRBV7-2 and TRBJ1-4; 11 positions agree with TRBD1. V dropped 8 bases and J dropped 6; count of bases not matched to a gene: 5. The germline CDR1 and CDR2 sequences are SGHTA and FQGNSA. CDR3 size: 14 residues.

The chain employs TRBV7-9 and TRBJ2-5; D is uncertain. V was shortened by 1 base and J by 7 bases, with 16 bases between the two germline ends. There are 15 residues in the CDR3. The germline V gene has CDR1 SEHNR and CDR2 FQNEAQ (reference sequence). DNA for the CDR3: TGTGCCAGCAGCTTAGAGAGCTACATCCTGGGGACCCAGTACTTC. This translates into CASSLESYILGTQYF.

This clonotype was detected a few times. The genes are TRBV18 and TRBJ2-1; no firm D call. This CDR3 has 13 residues. The germline V gene encodes CDR1 KGHSH and CDR2 LQKENI. V was clipped by 3 bases and J by 6 bases, with 9 bases between them. The CDR3 is CASSPWDGNEQFF. For the CDR3, the DNA is TGTGCCAGCTCACCTTGGGATGGCAATGAGCAGTTCTTC.